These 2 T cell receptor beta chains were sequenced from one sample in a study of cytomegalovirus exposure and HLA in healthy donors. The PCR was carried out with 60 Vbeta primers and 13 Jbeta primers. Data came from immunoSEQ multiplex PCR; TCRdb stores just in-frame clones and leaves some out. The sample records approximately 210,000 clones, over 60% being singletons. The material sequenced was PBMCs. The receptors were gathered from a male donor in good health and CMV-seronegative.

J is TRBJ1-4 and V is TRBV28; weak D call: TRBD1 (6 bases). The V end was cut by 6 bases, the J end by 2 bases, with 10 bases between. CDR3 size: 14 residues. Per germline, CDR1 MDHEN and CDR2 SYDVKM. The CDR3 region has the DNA TGTGCCAGCAGCCCGGACAGCACTAATGAAAAACTGTTTTTT. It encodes CASSPDSTNEKLFF.

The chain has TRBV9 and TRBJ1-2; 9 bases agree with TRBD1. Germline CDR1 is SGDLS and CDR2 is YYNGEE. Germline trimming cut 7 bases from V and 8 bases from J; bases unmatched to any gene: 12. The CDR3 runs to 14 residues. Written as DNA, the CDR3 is TGTGCCAGCGGGGGACAGGGCTACCCTTGGGGCTACACCTTC. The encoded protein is CASGGQGYPWGYTF.